This TCR beta chain was observed in a study of blood T cell repertoires in COVID-19. The germline gives CDR1 LGHNA, CDR2 YNFKEQ. The CDR3 sequence is 17 residues long. J gave up 1 base and V 0 bases, and 6 bases lay outside the gene matches. Authors' processing steps: Amplifying reference gene primers gave estimates of nucleated cell counts. Profiled with immunoSEQ multiplex PCR; TCRdb holds only in-frame clones, not every one. V, J and clone size reflect that table, while D and trimming were determined from the DNA. The sample consists of 200,000 to 250,000 clones, roughly nine tenths of them appearing once.

The source of this sequence is a woman aged 45-60 years in a cohort exposed to, infected with or recovered from COVID-19 (not recorded which). The specimen sequenced was PBMCs or T cells enriched from blood (not recorded which). V usage is TRBV4-2 and J usage is TRBJ1-5; TRBD1 matches at 7 bases. CDR3 amino acids: CASSQEEGALSNQPQHF. CDR3 nucleotides: TGTGCCAGCAGCCAAGAAGAGGGGGCGTTAAGCAATCAGCCCCAGCATTTT.